Each of the 14 T cell receptor beta chains below was sequenced from the same sample in a study of graft-versus-host responses after intestinal transplantation. Sequencing used immunoSEQ multiplex PCR; TCRdb keeps in-frame clones, though not all of them. The sample records more than 65,000 clones, roughly 84% being singletons. Their antigens are not known. Sequenced here: unstimulated CD4+ T cells sorted from spleen or lymph node cells, sampled before transplant. All receptors come from a human donor who was the organ donor for an intestinal transplant.

The chain joins TRBV19 to TRBJ2-5; 14 bases match TRBD2. There are 17 residues in the CDR3. Germline V gene lookup returns CDR1 LNHDA and CDR2 SQIVND (reference sequence). Trimming cost V 6 bases and J 3 bases; bases outside gene matches: 9. The CDR3 spells CASSDWGTSGGKETQYF. Written as DNA, the CDR3 is TGTGCCAGTAGCGATTGGGGGACTAGCGGGGGAAAAGAGACCCAGTACTTC.

The V gene is TRBV7-2, the J gene TRBJ1-2; a weak D match, TRBD1 (6 bases). Trimming left V 5 bases short and J 4 bases short, with 26 bases between. CDR3 size: 18 residues. CDR1 SGHTA and CDR2 FQGNSA come from the germline V gene. CDR3 residues: CASSPAGTRQAYSYGYTF. The CDR3, as DNA: TGTGCCAGCAGCCCCGCCGGTACGCGACAGGCCTACTCCTATGGCTACACCTTC. Full variable domain (remainder filled in from reference TRBV7-2 and TRBJ1-2): GAGVSQSPSNKVTEKGKDVELRCDPISGHTALYWYRQSLGQGLEFLIYFQGNSAPDKSGLPSDRFSAERTGGSVSTLTIQRTQQEDSAVYLCASSPAGTRQAYSYGYTFGSGTRLTVV.

V is TRBV6-1 and J is TRBJ1-5, with 8 bases fitting TRBD1. Germline CDR1 MNHNS, CDR2 SASEGT. The trim removed 8 bases at V and 1 base at J, leaving 1 base unmatched. This CDR3 has 13 residues. CDR3 sequence (DNA): TGTGCCAGCCACAGGGGGAGCAATCAGCCCCAGCATTTT. Translated, it gives CASHRGSNQPQHF.

J is TRBJ1-1 and V is TRBV19; D is possibly TRBD1 (5 bases). Deletions cut 6 bases from V and 1 base from J, with 12 bases between. This CDR3 is built from 14 residues. The germline V gene encodes CDR1 LNHDA and CDR2 SQIVND (reference sequence). CDR3 amino acids: CASRRHGQNTEAFF. Written as DNA, the CDR3 is TGTGCCAGTAGGCGCCACGGACAGAACACTGAAGCTTTCTTT.

The count of this clone is one. The V call is TRBV6-5, the J call TRBJ2-5, with D perhaps TRBD1 (6 bases). Trimming stripped 0 bases from V and 1 base from J, with 6 bases between. The CDR3 is 14 amino acids. Germline CDR1 MNHEY, CDR2 SVGAGI. The CDR3 region is CASSYSTGQETQYF. CDR3 coding DNA: TGTGCCAGCAGTTACTCGACAGGCCAAGAGACCCAGTACTTC.

The rearrangement links TRBV6-1 to TRBJ1-5; D is uncertain. Deletions cut 7 bases from V and 3 bases from J, with 16 bases between. The length of the CDR3 is 15 residues. Germline V CDR1 and CDR2: MNHNS, SASEGT. The CDR3: CASTGRVEPNQPQHF. The CDR3 coding sequence is TGTGCCAGCACCGGGAGGGTAGAGCCCAATCAGCCCCAGCATTTT.

This clone occurred a few times. This chain connects TRBV2 to TRBJ1-5; tentative D call: TRBD1 (6 bases). The V and J ends lost 6 bases and 6 bases respectively, with 9 bases between them. The CDR3 spans 12 residues. Germline V gene sequence: CDR1 SNHLY, CDR2 FYNNEI. CDR3 DNA sequence: TGTGCCAGCAGGGAGGACAGTCAGCCCCAGCATTTT. It encodes CASREDSQPQHF.

V usage is TRBV30 and J usage is TRBJ2-5; 12 positions match TRBD2. CDR3 length: 16 amino acids. V lost 4 bases to trimming and J lost 0 bases; unmatched junction nucleotides: 6. The germline V gene has CDR1 GTSNPN and CDR2 SVGIG (reference sequence). For the CDR3, the DNA is TGTGCCTGGAACCCCGGGACTAGCGGGTACCAAGAGACCCAGTACTTC. This gives the protein CAWNPGTSGYQETQYF.

The chain links TRBV5-1 to TRBJ2-3; perhaps TRBD1 as D (5 bases). V lost 0 bases and J lost 4, with 9 bases in between. Germline V gene lookup returns CDR1 SGHRS and CDR2 YFSETQ. CDR3 length: 14 amino acids. CDR3 nucleotides: TGCGCCAGCAGCTTGGACAGGAGCCCAGATACGCAGTATTTT. This translates into CASSLDRSPDTQYF.

This chain connects TRBV5-1 to TRBJ2-5; possibly TRBD1 for D (6 bases). V was trimmed by 5 bases and J by 3 bases, leaving 17 bases between them. CDR3 length: 15 amino acids. CDR1 and CDR2 (germline): SGHRS, YFSETQ. In nucleotides, the CDR3 is TGCGCCAGCAGGGAGACAGGCACTACAAAAGAGACCCAGTACTTC. It codes for CASRETGTTKETQYF.

This chain uses TRBV12-5 with TRBJ2-1; D perhaps matches TRBD2 (5 bases). V was pared by 0 bases and J by 9 bases, with 15 bases between. Germline assignment: CDR1 LGHNT and CDR2 FRNRAP. The CDR3 extends over 15 amino acids. In DNA form, the CDR3 reads TGTGCTAGTGGTTTGGTAATCGGAGGAGGCGGTGAGCAGTTCTTC. It yields the protein CASGLVIGGGGEQFF.

This chain links TRBV27 with TRBJ1-1; a weak D match, TRBD1 (5 bases). The CDR3 is 13 amino acids. Germline CDR1 reads MNHEY; CDR2 reads SMNVEV (reference sequence). The V and J ends lost 2 bases and 3 bases respectively, with 7 bases between them. CDR3 nucleotides: TGTGCCAGCAGTTTACGGGGGGACACTGAAGCTTTCTTT. Translated, it gives CASSLRGDTEAFF.

The chain links TRBV6-1 to TRBJ1-1, with a tentative D call TRBD1 (5 bases). Germline V CDR1 and CDR2: MNHNS, SASEGT. The length of the CDR3 is 13 residues. Between the trimmed V and J ends, which lost 8 bases and 4 bases, there was a span of 14 bases. This CDR3 reads CASVGWRGTEAFF. The CDR3 region has the DNA TGTGCCAGCGTTGGGTGGAGGGGCACTGAAGCTTTCTTT.

The chain couples TRBV30 to TRBJ2-1; D remains unclear. The CDR3 extends over 12 amino acids. The V gene lost 0 bases and the J gene lost 7 bases, with 7 bases spanning the gap. Looked up from germline, CDR1 is GTSNPN and CDR2 is SVGIG (reference sequence). The CDR3 DNA follows: TGTGCCTGGAGTGTAGCTAGGAATGAGCAGTTCTTC. This gives the protein CAWSVARNEQFF.